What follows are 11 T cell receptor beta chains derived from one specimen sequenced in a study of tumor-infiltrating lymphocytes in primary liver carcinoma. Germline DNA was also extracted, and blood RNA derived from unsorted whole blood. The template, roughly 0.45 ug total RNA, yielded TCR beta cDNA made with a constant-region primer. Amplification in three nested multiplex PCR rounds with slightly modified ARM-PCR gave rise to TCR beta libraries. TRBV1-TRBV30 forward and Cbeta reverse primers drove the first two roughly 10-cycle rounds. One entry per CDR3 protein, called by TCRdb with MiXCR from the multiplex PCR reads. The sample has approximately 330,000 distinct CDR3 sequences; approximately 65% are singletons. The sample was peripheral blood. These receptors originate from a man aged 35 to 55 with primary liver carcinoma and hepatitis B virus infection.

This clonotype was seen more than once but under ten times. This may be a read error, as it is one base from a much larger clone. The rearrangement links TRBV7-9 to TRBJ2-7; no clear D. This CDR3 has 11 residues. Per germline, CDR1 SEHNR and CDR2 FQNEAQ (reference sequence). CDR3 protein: CTSSSGYEQYF. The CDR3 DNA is TGTACCAGCAGCTCGGGTTACGAGCAGTACTTC. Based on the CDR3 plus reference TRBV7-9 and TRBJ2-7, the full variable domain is DTGVSQNPRHKITKRGQNVTFRCDPISEHNRLYWYRQTLGQGPEFLTYFQNEAQLEKSRLLSDRFSAERPKGSFSTLEIQRTEQGDSAMYLCTSSSGYEQYFGPGTRLTVT.

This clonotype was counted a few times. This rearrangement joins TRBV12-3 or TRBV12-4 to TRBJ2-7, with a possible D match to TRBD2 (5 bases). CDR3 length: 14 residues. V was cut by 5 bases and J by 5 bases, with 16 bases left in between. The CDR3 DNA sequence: TGTGCCAGCAGTGCACATTCAGTTAGCGACGAGCAGTACTTC. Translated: CASSAHSVSDEQYF.

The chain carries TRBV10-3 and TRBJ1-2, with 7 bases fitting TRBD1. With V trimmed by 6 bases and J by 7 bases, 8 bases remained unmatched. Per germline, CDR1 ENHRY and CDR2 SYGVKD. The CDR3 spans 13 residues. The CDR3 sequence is CAIRGQRARGYTF. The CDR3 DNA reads TGTGCCATCAGGGGACAGAGGGCGCGTGGCTACACCTTC.

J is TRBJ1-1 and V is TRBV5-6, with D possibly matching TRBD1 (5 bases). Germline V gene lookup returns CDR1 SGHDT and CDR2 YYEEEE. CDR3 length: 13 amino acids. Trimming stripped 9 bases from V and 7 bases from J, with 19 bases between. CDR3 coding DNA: TGTGCCAACAACTTGTTCAGGGTGGGTGAAGCTTTCTTT. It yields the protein CANNLFRVGEAFF.

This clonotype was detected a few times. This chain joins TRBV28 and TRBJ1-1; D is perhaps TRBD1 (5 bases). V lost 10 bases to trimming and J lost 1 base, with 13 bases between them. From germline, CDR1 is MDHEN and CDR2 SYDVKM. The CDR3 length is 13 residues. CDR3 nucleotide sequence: TGTGCCATAGGGGTACGACCGAACACTGAAGCTTTCTTT. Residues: CAIGVRPNTEAFF. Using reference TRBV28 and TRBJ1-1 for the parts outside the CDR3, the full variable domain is DVKVTQSSRYLVKRTGEKVFLECVQDMDHENMFWYRQDPGLGLRLIYFSYDVKMKEKGDIPEGYSVSREKKERFSLILESASTNQTSMYLCAIGVRPNTEAFFGQGTRLTVV.

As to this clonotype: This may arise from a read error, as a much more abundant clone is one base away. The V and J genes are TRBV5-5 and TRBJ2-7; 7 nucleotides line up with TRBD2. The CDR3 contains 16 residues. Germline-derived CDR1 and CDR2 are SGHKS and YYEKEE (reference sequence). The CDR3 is CAGSSPGGVLSYEQYF. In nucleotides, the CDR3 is TGTGCCGGCAGCTCCCCGGGGGGAGTCCTCTCCTACGAGCAGTACTTC.

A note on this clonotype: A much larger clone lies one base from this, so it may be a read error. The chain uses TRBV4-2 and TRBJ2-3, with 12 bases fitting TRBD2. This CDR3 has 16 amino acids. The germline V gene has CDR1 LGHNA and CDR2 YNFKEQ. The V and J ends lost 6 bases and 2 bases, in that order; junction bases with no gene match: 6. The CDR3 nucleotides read TGTGCCAGCAGGCACGGACTAGCGGGGCCCACAGATACGCAGTATTTT. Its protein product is CASRHGLAGPTDTQYF.

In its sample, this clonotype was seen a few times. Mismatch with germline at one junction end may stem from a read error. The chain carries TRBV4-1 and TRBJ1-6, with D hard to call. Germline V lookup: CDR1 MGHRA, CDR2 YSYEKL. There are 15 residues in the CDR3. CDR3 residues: CASNQGPVVNSPLHF. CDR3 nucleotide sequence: TGCGCCAGCAACCAAGGACCCGTCGTGAATTCACCCCTCCACTTT.

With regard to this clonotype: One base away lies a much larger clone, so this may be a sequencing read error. DNA for the CDR3: TGTGCCAGCAGTTACTCTGGTATTAGCTATGGCTACACCTTC. It is translated as CASSYSGISYGYTF. The chain carries TRBV6-5 and TRBJ1-2; D is uncertain. Trimming shortened V by 0 bases and J by 4 bases, and 9 bases separated the two germline ends. The CDR3 totals 14 residues. Germline lookup yields CDR1 MNHEY and CDR2 SVGAGI.

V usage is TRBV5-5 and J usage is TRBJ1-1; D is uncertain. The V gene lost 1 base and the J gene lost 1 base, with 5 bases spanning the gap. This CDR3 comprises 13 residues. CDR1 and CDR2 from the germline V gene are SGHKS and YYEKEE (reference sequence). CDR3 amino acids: CASSLYWNTEAFF. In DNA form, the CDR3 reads TGTGCCAGCAGCTTGTACTGGAACACTGAAGCTTTCTTT.

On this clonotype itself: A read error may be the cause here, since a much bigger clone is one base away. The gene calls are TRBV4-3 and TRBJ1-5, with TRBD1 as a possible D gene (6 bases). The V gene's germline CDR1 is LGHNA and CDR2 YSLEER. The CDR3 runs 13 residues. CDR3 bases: TGCGCCAGCAGCAAAGGGGGGAATCAGCCCGAGCATTTT. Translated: CASSKGGNQPEHF.